This T cell receptor beta chain was identified during a study of blood T cell repertoires in COVID-19. The CDR3 length is 15 residues. Germline trimming cut 0 bases from V and 5 bases from J; bases unmatched to any gene: 0. Germline-derived CDR1 and CDR2 are PRHDT and FYEKMQ (reference sequence). The participants were between about 18 and 89 years old and came from under 25 US areas. Cohorts were assigned according to the clinical history that participants reported. Method: immunoSEQ multiplex PCR; TCRdb's copy keeps in-frame clones and lacks some. The sample carries over 250,000 clones, roughly 91% recorded once. This clone was observed a handful of times.

The specimen was PBMCs or T cells enriched from blood (not recorded which). The chain recombines TRBV13 with TRBJ2-1; 11 bases agree with TRBD2. This receptor was identified in a woman between 55 and 75 years old who had recovered from COVID-19. This CDR3 is CASSLGLAGDNEQFF. The DNA for the CDR3 is TGTGCCAGCAGCTTAGGACTAGCGGGAGACAATGAGCAGTTCTTC.